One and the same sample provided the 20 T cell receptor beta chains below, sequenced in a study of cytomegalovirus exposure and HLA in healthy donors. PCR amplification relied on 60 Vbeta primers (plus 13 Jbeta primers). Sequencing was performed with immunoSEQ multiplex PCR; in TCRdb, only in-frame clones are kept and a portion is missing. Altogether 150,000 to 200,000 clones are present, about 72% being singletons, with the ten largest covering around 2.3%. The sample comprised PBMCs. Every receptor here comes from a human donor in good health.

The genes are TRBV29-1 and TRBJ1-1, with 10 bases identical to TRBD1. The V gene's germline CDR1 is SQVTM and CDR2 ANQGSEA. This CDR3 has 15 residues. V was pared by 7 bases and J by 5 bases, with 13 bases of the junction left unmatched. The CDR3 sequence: CSAMDRGGVMTEAFF. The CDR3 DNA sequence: TGCAGCGCCATGGACAGGGGGGGAGTGATGACTGAAGCTTTCTTT.

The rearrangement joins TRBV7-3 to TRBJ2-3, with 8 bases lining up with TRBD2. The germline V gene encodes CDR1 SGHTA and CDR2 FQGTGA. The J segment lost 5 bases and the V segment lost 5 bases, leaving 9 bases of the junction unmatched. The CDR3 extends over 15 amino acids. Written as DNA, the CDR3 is TGTGCCAGCAGCCCTCTCGGGGGGGCGGGAGATACGCAGTATTTT. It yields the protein CASSPLGGAGDTQYF.

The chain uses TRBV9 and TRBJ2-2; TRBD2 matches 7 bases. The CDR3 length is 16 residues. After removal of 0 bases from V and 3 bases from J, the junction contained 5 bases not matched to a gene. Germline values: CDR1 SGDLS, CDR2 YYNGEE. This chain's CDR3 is CASSVATGGDTGELFF. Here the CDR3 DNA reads TGTGCCAGCAGCGTAGCTACTGGGGGGGACACCGGGGAGCTGTTTTTT.

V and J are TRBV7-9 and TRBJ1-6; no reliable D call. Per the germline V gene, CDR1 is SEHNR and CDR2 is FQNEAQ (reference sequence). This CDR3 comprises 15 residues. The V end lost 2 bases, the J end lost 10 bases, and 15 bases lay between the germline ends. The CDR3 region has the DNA TGTGCCAGCAGCTTACGGAGAGAAGGAGGATCACCCCTCCACTTT. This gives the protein CASSLRREGGSPLHF.

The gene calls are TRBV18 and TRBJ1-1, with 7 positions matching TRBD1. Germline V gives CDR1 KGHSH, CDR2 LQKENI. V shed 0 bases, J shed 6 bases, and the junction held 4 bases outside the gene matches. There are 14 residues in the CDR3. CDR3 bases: TGTGCCAGCTCACCACCCAACAGGGGCGCTGAAGCTTTCTTT. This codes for CASSPPNRGAEAFF. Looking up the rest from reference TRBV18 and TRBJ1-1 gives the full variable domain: NAGVMQNPRHLVRRRGQEARLRCSPMKGHSHVYWYRQLPEEGLKFMVYLQKENIIDESGMPKERFSAEFPKEGPSILRIQQVVRGDSAAYFCASSPPNRGAEAFFGQGTRLTVV.

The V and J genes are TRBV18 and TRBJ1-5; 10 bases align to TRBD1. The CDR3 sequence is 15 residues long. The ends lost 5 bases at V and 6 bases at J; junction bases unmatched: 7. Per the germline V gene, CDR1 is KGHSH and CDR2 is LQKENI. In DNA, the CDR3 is TGTGCCAGCTCAGAAAGACAGGGGGCTGGTCAGCCCCAGCATTTT. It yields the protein CASSERQGAGQPQHF.

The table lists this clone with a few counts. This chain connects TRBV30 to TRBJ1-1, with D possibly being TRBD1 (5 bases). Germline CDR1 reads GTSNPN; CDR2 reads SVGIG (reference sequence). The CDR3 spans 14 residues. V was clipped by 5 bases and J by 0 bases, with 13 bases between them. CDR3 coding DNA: TGTGCCTGGGGGGACTCCTATATGAACACTGAAGCTTTCTTT. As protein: CAWGDSYMNTEAFF.

CDR3 region: CAISSSGGAETQYF. CDR3 in DNA: TGTGCCATCAGCTCTAGCGGGGGGGCGGAGACCCAGTACTTC. The V and J genes are TRBV10-3 and TRBJ2-5; 12 nucleotides line up with TRBD2. Per the germline V gene, CDR1 is ENHRY and CDR2 is SYGVKD. This CDR3 region has 14 residues. V shed 6 bases and J 5 bases; nucleotides not matched to a gene: 4.

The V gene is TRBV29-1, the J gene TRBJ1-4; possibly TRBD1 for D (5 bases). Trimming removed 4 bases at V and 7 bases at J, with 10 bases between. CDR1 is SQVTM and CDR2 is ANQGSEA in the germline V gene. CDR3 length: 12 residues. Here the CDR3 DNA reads TGCAGCGTTGGAGTGGGGGGTGAAAAACTGTTTTTT. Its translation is CSVGVGGEKLFF.

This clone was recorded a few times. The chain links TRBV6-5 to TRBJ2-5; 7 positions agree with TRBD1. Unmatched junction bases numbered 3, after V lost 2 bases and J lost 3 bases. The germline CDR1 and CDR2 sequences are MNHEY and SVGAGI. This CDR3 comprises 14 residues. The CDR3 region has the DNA TGTGCCAGCAGTTACGACGGGACAGAAGAGACCCAGTACTTC. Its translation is CASSYDGTEETQYF.

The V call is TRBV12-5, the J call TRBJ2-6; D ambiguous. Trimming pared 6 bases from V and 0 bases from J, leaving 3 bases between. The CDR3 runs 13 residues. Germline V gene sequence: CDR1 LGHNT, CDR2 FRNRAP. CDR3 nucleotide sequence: TGTGCTAGTGGGGCCTCTGGGGCCAACGTCCTGACTTTC. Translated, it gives CASGASGANVLTF.

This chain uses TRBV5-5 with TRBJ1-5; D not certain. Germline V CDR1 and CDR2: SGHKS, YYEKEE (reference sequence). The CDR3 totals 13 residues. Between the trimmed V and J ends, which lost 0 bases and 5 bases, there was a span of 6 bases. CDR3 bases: TGTGCCAGCAGCTTGGGGCCAGATCAGCCCCAGCATTTT. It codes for CASSLGPDQPQHF.

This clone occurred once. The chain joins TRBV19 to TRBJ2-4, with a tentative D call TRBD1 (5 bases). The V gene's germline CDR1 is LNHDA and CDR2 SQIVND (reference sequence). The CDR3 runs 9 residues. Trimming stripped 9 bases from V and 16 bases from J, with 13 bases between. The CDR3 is CARQKGLYF. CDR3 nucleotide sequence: TGTGCCAGACAAAAGGGGCTCTACTTC.

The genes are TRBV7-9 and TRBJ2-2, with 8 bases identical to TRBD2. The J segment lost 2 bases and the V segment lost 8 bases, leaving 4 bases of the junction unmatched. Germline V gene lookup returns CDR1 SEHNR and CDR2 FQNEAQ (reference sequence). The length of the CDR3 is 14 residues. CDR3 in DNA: TGTGCCAGCCAAGCGGGGGTAAACACCGGGGAGCTGTTTTTT. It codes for CASQAGVNTGELFF.

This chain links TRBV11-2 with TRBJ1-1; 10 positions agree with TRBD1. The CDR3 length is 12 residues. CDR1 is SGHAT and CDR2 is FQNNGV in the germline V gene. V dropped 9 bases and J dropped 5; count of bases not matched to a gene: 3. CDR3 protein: CASRQGATEAFF. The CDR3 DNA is TGTGCCAGTAGACAGGGGGCAACTGAAGCTTTCTTT.

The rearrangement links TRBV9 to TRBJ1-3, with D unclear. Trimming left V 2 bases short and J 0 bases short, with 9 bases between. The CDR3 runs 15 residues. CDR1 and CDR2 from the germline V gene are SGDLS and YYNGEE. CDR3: CASSVRDNSGNTIYF. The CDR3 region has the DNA TGTGCCAGCAGCGTCCGGGATAACTCTGGAAACACCATATATTTT. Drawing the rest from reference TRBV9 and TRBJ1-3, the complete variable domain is DSGVTQTPKHLITATGQRVTLRCSPRSGDLSVYWYQQSLDQGLQFLIQYYNGEERAKGNILERFSAQQFPDLHSELNLSSLELGDSALYFCASSVRDNSGNTIYFGEGSWLTVV.

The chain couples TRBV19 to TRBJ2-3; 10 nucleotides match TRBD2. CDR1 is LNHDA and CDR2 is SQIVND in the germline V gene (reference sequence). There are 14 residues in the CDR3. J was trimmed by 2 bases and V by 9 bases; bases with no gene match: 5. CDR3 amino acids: CASQRGGYTDTQYF. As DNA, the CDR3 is TGTGCCAGCCAGCGGGGGGGTTACACAGATACGCAGTATTTT. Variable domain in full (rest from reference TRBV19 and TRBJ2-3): DGGITQSPKYLFRKEGQNVTLSCEQNLNHDAMYWYRQDPGQGLRLIYYSQIVNDFQKGDIAEGYSVSREKKESFPLTVTSAQKNPTAFYLCASQRGGYTDTQYFGPGTRLTVL.

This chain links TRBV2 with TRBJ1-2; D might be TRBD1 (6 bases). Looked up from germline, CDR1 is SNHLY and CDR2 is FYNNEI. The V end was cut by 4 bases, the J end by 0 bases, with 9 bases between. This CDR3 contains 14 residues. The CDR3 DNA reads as TGTGCCAGCAGTGGGACAGCCTCTAACTATGGCTACACCTTC. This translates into CASSGTASNYGYTF.

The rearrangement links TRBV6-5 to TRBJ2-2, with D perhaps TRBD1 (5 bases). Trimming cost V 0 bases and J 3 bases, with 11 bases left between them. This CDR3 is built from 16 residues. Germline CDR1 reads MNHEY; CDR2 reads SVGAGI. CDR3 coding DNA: TGTGCCAGCAGTTACTCGTCCACAGGACACACCGGGGAGCTGTTTTTT. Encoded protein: CASSYSSTGHTGELFF.

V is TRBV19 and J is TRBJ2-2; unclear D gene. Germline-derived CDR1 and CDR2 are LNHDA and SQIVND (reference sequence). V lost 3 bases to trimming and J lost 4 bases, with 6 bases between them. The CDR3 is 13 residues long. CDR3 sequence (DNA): TGTGCCAGTAGTATGTCACTCACCGGGGAGCTGTTTTTT. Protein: CASSMSLTGELFF.